This section outlines one T cell receptor (beta chain) sequence together with its context. The sample belongs to a study of blood T cell repertoires in COVID-19. Study-level information: Sites in the United States, Italy and Spain provided acute and convalescent COVID-19 samples.

Produced via immunoSEQ multiplex PCR; TCRdb's table is partial and in-frame only. This sample has hundreds of thousands of clones, with 70% to 90% found just once. Germline V gene data show CDR1 as SEHNR and CDR2 as FQNEAQ (reference sequence). The CDR3 covers 16 residues. V dropped 5 bases and J dropped 2; count of bases not matched to a gene: 10. This rearrangement joins TRBV7-9 to TRBJ1-2; 8 bases align to TRBD1. This clonotype was sampled from a woman aged 25 to 39 with active or convalescent COVID-19. The specimen was peripheral blood. CDR3 nucleotide sequence: TGTGCCAGCAGCCCCGCTGGGCGACAGGGGAACTATGGCTACACCTTC. This gives the protein CASSPAGRQGNYGYTF.